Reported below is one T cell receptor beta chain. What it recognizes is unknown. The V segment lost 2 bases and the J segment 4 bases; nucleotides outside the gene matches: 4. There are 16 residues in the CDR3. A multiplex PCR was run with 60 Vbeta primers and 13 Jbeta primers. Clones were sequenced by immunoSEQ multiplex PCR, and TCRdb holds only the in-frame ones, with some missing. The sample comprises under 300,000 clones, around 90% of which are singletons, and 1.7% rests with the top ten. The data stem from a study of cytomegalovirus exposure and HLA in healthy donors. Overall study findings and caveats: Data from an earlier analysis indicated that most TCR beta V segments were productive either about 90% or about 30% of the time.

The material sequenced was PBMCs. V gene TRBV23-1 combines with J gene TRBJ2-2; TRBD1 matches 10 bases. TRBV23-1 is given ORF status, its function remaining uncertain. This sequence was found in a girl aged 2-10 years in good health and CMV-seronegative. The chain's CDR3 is CASSQGTGAITGELFF. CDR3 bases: TGCGCCAGCAGTCAAGGGACAGGGGCGATCACCGGGGAGCTGTTTTTT.